This T cell receptor (beta chain) was documented in a study of T cells in Graves' hyperthyroidism and ophthalmopathy. General study points: With a median lead of around 6.7 months before onset, the model predicted ophthalmopathy.

The V gene's germline CDR1 is MNHEY and CDR2 SMNVEV (reference sequence). Trimming removed 6 bases from V and 1 base from J, with 11 bases in between. There are 14 residues in the CDR3. The TCR beta CDR3 regions underwent amplification using RNA transcripts as the source. With the HTBI primer set, the TCR CDR3 went through a first round of RT-PCR. TCRdb reanalysed the multiplex PCR reads using MiXCR and keeps one entry per CDR3 protein. The table has fewer than 400,000 distinct CDR3 sequences, less than 20% seen once. Concerning this clonotype itself: The antigen is not known.

Investigators excluded patients with uncontrolled infection, other autoimmune disease, pregnancy or lactation. This TCR came from a young woman with Graves' hyperthyroidism that later progressed to Graves' ophthalmopathy. The chain is built from TRBV27 and TRBJ2-3, with a weak D call TRBD2 (6 bases). Sequencing input: blood. The CDR3 nucleotides read TGTGCCAGCAGGATAGCGGATGGCACAGATACGCAGTATTTT. Encoded protein: CASRIADGTDTQYF.